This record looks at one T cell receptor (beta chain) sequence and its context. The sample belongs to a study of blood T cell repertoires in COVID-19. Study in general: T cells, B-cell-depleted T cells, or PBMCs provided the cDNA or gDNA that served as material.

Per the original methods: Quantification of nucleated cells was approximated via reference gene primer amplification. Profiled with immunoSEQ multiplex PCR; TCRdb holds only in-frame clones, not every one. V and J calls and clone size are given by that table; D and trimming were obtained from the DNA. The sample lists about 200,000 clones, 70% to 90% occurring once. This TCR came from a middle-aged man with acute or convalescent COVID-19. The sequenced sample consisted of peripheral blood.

Written as DNA, the CDR3 is TGTGCCAGCAGCTTAGGGACAGGCCTGGAGACCCAGTACTTC. Residues: CASSLGTGLETQYF. The chain joins TRBV7-8 to TRBJ2-5, with 7 bases aligning to TRBD1. With 1 base clipped from V and 5 bases from J, the junction kept 4 bases outside the gene matches. The CDR3 contains 14 residues. CDR1 SGHVS and CDR2 FQNEAQ come from the germline V gene.